This TCR beta chain came from a study of blood T cell repertoires in COVID-19. Looking at the study overall: Acute and convalescent COVID-19 samples came from the United States, Italy and Spain. PBMCs, B-cell-depleted T cells, or T cells provided the cDNA or gDNA that made up the material.

Only a few counts were recorded for this clone. Germline V gene data show CDR1 as MDHEN and CDR2 as SYDVKM. With V trimmed by 5 bases and J by 5 bases, 12 bases remained unmatched. CDR3 length: 16 residues. Under the authors' procedure: Estimation of nucleated cell counts relied on the amplification of reference gene primers. Profiling relied on immunoSEQ multiplex PCR, and the TCRdb table lists in-frame clones only, not all of them. For V, J and clone size, that table is used; D and trimming come from the DNA. The sample has over 80,000 clones; over 70% are singletons. This chain links TRBV28 with TRBJ2-5; 9 bases fit TRBD1. The sequence came from a woman between 45 and 65 years old with acute or convalescent COVID-19. The sequenced sample consisted of peripheral blood. CDR3 DNA: TGTGCCAGCAGTACCTTTCCGACAGGGGGAGGCGAGACCCAGTACTTC. It yields the protein CASSTFPTGGGETQYF.